A selection of T cell receptor beta chains follows, all from one sample in a study of T cell responses to AZD1222 COVID-19 vaccine. Method: immunoSEQ multiplex PCR; TCRdb's copy keeps in-frame clones and lacks some. This table holds roughly 120,000 clones, 93% found once. Sequenced here: peripheral blood, sampled 28 days after the second AZD1222 dose. Every receptor here comes from an adult who received the AZD1222 COVID-19 vaccine. The CDR3 runs from the conserved cysteine through the conserved F or W. D genes are given only for firm matches. Size tells how often a clone was seen (once, few, many) or the class of an expanded clone, and some rows leave it out.

TRBJ1-1,TRBV11-2,TRBD1,.,TGTGCCAGCAGCTTCGTCACAGGGGGGAACACTGAAGCTTTCTTT,CASSFVTGGNTEAFF
TRBJ2-5,TRBV7-2,TRBD2,.,TGTGCCAGCAGCTGGGACAGCGGGGGGGAGACCCAGTACTTC,CASSWDSGGETQYF
TRBJ2-1,TRBV5-1,.,.,TGCGCCAGCAGCTTGGCGGAGCCCTCCTACAATGAGCAGTTCTTC,CASSLAEPSYNEQFF
TRBJ1-2,TRBV7-9,.,.,TGTGCCAGCAGCTTAGTCGGACAAACTTTTAACTATGGCTACACCTTC,CASSLVGQTFNYGYTF
TRBJ1-1,TRBV5-4,TRBD1,.,TGTGCCAGCAGCCCGGACAGGACCTCGAACACTGAAGCTTTCTTT,CASSPDRTSNTEAFF
TRBJ2-7,TRBV7-8,.,.,TGTGCCAGCAGCTTAATAGCACAGGGCGGCGAGCAGTACTTC,CASSLIAQGGEQYF
TRBJ1-1,TRBV5-1,.,.,TGCGCCAGCAGCTTGAGGGGGACTGAAGCTTTCTTT,CASSLRGTEAFF
TRBJ2-2,TRBV27,.,few,TGTGCCAGCAGTTGGGGCGGGGAGCTGTTTTTT,CASSWGGELFF
TRBJ2-5,TRBV28,TRBD1,.,TGTGCCAGCAGGCCAGGTCTAGGACAGGGGATATCACAAGAGACCCAGTACTTC,CASRPGLGQGISQETQYF
TRBJ2-7,TRBV10-2,TRBD2,once,TGCGCCAGCTGCGAATTGGCGGGAGGCTACGAGCAGTACTTC,CASCELAGGYEQYF
TRBJ2-7,TRBV6-1,.,.,TGTGCCAGCAGTGGACGAGGGGTGGCCTACTCCTACGAGCAGTACTTC,CASSGRGVAYSYEQYF
TRBJ2-7,TRBV3-1/TRBV3-2,.,.,TGTGCCAGCAGCCAAGATGTGGGTAGCGGCTACGAGCAGTACTTC,CASSQDVGSGYEQYF
TRBJ2-5,TRBV27,TRBD2,.,TGTGCCAGCAGTTTAGCGGGCGGGAGGGGAGAGACCCAGTACTTC,CASSLAGGRGETQYF
TRBJ2-3,TRBV10-1,.,.,TGCGCCAGCAGTGAGTTCCAAGCCACAGATACGCAGTATTTT,CASSEFQATDTQYF
TRBJ1-2,TRBV11-2,TRBD1,.,TGTGCCAGCAGCTTCTTCCGGACAGGTCCCGCCGGTGGCTACACCTTC,CASSFFRTGPAGGYTF
TRBJ2-5,TRBV6-5,.,.,TGTGCCAGCGGGGGGGCAGGAGAGACCCAGTACTTC,CASGGAGETQYF
TRBJ1-1,TRBV4-3,.,.,TGCGCCAGCAGCCAAGGACGTGAAGCTTTCTTT,CASSQGREAFF
TRBJ2-3,TRBV11-1,.,.,TGTGCCAGCAAATTGGGGCACCTCGAGACAGATACGCAGTATTTT,CASKLGHLETDTQYF
TRBJ2-6,TRBV2,.,.,TGTGCCAGCATTGGTAGGAGGGGCTCCGTCTCTGGGGCCAACGTCCTGACTTTC,CASIGRRGSVSGANVLTF
TRBJ1-3,TRBV6-1,.,.,TGTGCCAGCAGTGAAGCGCTACAGCTCATCTCTGGAAACACCATATATTTT,CASSEALQLISGNTIYF
TRBJ2-2,TRBV10-3,.,.,TGTGCCATCAGTGAGTCGAAACAGAACACCGGGGAGCTGTTTTTT,CAISESKQNTGELFF
TRBJ2-2,TRBV7-6,TRBD1,.,TGTGCCAGCAGCGCTGACAGGGCCGACGGGGAGCTGTTTTTT,CASSADRADGELFF
TRBJ1-1,TRBV5-1,TRBD1,.,TGCGCCAGCAGTTCATCCAGGGACAGCCCCCCACGTTTCTTT,CASSSSRDSPPRFF
TRBJ1-1,TRBV19,.,.,TGTGCCAGTAGAATAGGGGGAGGGGCAGGGAAGACTGAAGCTTTCTTT,CASRIGGGAGKTEAFF
TRBJ2-3,TRBV5-4,.,.,TGTGCCAGCAGCTTGCCGAAGTATGGAGATACGCAGTATTTT,CASSLPKYGDTQYF
TRBJ1-2,TRBV18,.,.,TGTGCCAGCTCACCCGGGATGGGTGGCTACACCTTC,CASSPGMGGYTF
TRBJ2-7,TRBV6-2/TRBV6-3,.,.,TGTGCCAGCAGTTACGGCCGGTTGACCTACGAGCAGTACTTC,CASSYGRLTYEQYF
TRBJ2-2,TRBV6-6,TRBD2,once,TGTGCCAGCAGTCGACGTAGCGGGAGGGGTGGGACCGGGGAGCTGTTTTTT,CASSRRSGRGGTGELFF